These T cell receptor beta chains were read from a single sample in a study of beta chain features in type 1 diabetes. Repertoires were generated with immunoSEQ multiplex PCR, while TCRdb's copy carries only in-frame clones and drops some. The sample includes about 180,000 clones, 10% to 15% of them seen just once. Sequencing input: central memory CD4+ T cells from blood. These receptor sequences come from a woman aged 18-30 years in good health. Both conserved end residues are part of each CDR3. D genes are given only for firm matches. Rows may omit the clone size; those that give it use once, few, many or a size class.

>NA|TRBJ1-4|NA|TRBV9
TGTGCCAGCAGCGTCCGTTCTGCAACTAATGAAAAACTGTTTTTT
CASSVRSATNEKLFF
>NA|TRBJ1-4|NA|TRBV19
TGTGCCAGTAAAACAGGGATGGAGGAAAAACTGTTTTTT
CASKTGMEEKLFF
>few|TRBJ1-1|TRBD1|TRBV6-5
TGTGCCAGCAGTAACACAGGGGGCGGCACTGAAGCTTTCTTT
CASSNTGGGTEAFF
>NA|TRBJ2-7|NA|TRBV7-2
TGTGCCAGCAGCTCAATAGCGGCCTACGAGCAGTACTTC
CASSSIAAYEQYF
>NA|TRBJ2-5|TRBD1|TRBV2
TGTGCCAGCAGGGCTACAGGGGTGTCCCAAGAGACCCAGTACTTC
CASRATGVSQETQYF
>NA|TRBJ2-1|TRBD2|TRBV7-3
TGTGCCAGCAGCCGGACTAGCGGGAGCTATGAGCAGTTCTTC
CASSRTSGSYEQFF
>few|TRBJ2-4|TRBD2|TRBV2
TGTGCCAGCAGGAGACTAGCGGAACTAGCCAAAAACATTCAGTACTTC
CASRRLAELAKNIQYF
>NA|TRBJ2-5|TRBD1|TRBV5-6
TGTGCCAGCAGCTCCCGGACAGGGGGGCAGACCCAGTACTTC
CASSSRTGGQTQYF
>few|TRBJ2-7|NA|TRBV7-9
TGTGCCAGCAGCCTGGGGGCCCTAGCGGCTGACGAGCAGTACTTC
CASSLGALAADEQYF
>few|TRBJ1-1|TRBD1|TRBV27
TGTGCCAGCAGTTTAACACAGGGGGCGCGATGGGTCACTGAAGCTTTCTTT
CASSLTQGARWVTEAFF
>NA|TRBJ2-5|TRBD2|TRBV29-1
TGCAGCGTCCTTTACCGTGGGACGGGGGGGACCCAGTACTTC
CSVLYRGTGGTQYF
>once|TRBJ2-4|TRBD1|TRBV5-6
TGTGCCAGCAGCTTGGCAGGGGGAGCAGTCGGCATTCAGTACTTC
CASSLAGGAVGIQYF
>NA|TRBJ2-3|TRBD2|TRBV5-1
TGCGCCAGCAGCTTGGCGACTAGCGGGAGAACAGATACGCAGTATTTT
CASSLATSGRTDTQYF
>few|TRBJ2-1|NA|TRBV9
TGTGCCAGCAGCGTAGAGGGGTTCAACAATGAGCAGTTCTTC
CASSVEGFNNEQFF
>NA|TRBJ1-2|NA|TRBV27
TGTGCCAGCAGTCCACAGAGGACAGTTCAGGGTGGCTACACCTTC
CASSPQRTVQGGYTF
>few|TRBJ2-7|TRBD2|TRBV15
TGTGCCACCAGCAGAGTGGTGTTTAGCGGGAGGGACGAGCAGTACTTC
CATSRVVFSGRDEQYF
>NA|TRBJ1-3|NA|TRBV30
TGTGCCTCAGGGTTGAACGGAAACACCATATATTTT
CASGLNGNTIYF
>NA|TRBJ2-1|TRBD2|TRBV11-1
TGTGCCAGCAGCCCGGGGACTAGCGGGAGAGCCCGGGAGTTCTTC
CASSPGTSGRAREFF
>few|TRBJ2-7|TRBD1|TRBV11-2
TGTGCCAGCAGCTTGTCGACAGGGGGCCACTACGAGCAGTACTTC
CASSLSTGGHYEQYF
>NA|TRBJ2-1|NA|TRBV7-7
TGTGCCAGCAGCTTAGGTCCACAAAACAATGAGCAGTTCTTC
CASSLGPQNNEQFF
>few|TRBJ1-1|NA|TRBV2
TGTGCCAGCAGTTCTAGGTGGAACACTGAAGCTTTCTTT
CASSSRWNTEAFF
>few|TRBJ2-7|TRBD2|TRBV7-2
TGTGCCAGCAGTCCTCCGGGACTAGCGGGAGCGGAGCAGTACTTC
CASSPPGLAGAEQYF
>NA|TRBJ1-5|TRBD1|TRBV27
TGTGCCAGCAGTATGACAGGGGTGAGTGAACAGCCCCAGCATTTT
CASSMTGVSEQPQHF
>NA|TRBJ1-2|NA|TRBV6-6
TGTGCCATCAAGGAGGGCGCTAACTATGGCTACACCTTC
CAIKEGANYGYTF
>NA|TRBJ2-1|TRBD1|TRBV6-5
TGTGCCAGCAGTTCACAGGGGGCGGCAAACAATGAGCAGTTCTTC
CASSSQGAANNEQFF
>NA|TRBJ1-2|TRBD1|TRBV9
TGTGCCAGCAGCCCCGGGACAGGGTTTAACTATGGCTACACCTTC
CASSPGTGFNYGYTF